This entry describes one T cell receptor beta chain. The antigen is not known. TCRdb analysed the 5' RACE reads with MiXCR anew, one entry per CDR3 protein. The data contain 750,000 to 950,000 distinct CDR3 sequences, about 12% of them singletons. This entry is derived from a study of identical twins. The CDR3 sequence is 18 residues long. Germline CDR1 reads MDHEN; CDR2 reads SYDVKM. Trimming took 6 bases from V and 2 from J; bases not matched to a gene: 11. Study outcomes and limitations: Models underestimated TCR alpha sharing (out-of-frame) in monozygotic twins.

This sample also appeared in a second study, on yellow fever vaccine responses in identical twins.

V usage is TRBV28 and J usage is TRBJ2-1, with TRBD2 identical over 12 bases. This sequence originates from a woman under 30 in good health. The material sequenced was PBMCs. CDR3 bases: TGTGCCAGCAGATTAGGGCTAGCGGGAGGGTTAGCCTACAATGAGCAGTTCTTC. It encodes CASRLGLAGGLAYNEQFF.